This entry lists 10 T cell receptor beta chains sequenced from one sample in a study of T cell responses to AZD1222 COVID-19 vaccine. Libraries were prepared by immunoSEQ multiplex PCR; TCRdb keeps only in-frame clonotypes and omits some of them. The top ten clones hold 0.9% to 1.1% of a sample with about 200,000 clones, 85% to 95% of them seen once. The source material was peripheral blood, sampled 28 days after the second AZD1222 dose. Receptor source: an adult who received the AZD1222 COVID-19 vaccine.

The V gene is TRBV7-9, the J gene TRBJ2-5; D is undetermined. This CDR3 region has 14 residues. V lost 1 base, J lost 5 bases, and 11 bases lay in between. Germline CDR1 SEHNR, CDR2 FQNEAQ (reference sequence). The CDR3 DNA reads TGTGCCAGCAGCTTAGAAAGTGTGGGGGAGACCCAGTACTTC. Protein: CASSLESVGETQYF.

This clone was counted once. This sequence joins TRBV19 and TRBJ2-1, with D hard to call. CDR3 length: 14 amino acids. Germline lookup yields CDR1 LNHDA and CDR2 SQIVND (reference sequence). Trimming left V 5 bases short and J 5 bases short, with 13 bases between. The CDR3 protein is CASSSTAPDNEQFF. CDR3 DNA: TGTGCCAGTAGTTCCACGGCACCCGACAATGAGCAGTTCTTC.

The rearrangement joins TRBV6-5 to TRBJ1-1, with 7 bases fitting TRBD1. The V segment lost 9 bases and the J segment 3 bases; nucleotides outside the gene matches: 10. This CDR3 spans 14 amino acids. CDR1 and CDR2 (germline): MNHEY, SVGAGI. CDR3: CASRRGQGDTEAFF. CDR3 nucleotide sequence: TGTGCCAGTAGGAGGGGGCAGGGTGACACTGAAGCTTTCTTT.

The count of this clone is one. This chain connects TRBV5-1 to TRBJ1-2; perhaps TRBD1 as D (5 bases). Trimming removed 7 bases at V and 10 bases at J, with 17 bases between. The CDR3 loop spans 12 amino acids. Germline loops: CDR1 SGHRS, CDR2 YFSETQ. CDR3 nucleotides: TGCGCCAGCTGGGGGGACTCCGGCGACTACACCTTC. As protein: CASWGDSGDYTF.

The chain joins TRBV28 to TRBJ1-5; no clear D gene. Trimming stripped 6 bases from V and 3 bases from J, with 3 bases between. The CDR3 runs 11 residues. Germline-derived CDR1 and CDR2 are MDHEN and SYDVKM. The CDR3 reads CASRDNQPQHF. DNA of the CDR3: TGTGCCAGCAGGGACAATCAGCCCCAGCATTTT.

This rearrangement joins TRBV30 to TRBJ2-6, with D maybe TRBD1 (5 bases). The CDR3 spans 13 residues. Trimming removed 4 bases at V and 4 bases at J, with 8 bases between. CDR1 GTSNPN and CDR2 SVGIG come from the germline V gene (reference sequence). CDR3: CAWMGRGANVLTF. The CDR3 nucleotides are TGTGCCTGGATGGGGCGAGGGGCCAACGTCCTGACTTTC.

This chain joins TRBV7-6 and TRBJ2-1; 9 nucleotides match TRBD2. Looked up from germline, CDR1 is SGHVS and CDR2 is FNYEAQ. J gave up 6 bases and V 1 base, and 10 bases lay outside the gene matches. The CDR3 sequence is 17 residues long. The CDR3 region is CASSLVAGGPQANEQFF. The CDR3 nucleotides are TGTGCCAGCAGCTTAGTGGCGGGGGGGCCACAGGCCAATGAGCAGTTCTTC.

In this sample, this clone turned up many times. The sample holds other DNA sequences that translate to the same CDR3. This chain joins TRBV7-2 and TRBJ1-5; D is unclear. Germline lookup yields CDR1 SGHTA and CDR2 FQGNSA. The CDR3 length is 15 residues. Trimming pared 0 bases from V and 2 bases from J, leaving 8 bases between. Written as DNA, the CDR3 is TGTGCCAGCAGCTTAGCGATCGGGGGCAATCAGCCCCAGCATTTT. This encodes CASSLAIGGNQPQHF.

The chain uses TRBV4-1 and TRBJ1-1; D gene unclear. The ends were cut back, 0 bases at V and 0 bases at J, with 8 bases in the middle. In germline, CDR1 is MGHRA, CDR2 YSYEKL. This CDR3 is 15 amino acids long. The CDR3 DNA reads TGCGCCAGCAGCCAAGAGCTGCCTATGAACACTGAAGCTTTCTTT. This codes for CASSQELPMNTEAFF.

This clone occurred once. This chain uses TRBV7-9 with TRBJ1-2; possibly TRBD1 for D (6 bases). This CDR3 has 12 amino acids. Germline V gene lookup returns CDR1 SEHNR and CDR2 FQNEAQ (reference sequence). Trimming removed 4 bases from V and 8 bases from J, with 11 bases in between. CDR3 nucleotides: TGTGCCAGCAGCTCCGACAGGCAGGGCTACACCTTC. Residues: CASSSDRQGYTF.